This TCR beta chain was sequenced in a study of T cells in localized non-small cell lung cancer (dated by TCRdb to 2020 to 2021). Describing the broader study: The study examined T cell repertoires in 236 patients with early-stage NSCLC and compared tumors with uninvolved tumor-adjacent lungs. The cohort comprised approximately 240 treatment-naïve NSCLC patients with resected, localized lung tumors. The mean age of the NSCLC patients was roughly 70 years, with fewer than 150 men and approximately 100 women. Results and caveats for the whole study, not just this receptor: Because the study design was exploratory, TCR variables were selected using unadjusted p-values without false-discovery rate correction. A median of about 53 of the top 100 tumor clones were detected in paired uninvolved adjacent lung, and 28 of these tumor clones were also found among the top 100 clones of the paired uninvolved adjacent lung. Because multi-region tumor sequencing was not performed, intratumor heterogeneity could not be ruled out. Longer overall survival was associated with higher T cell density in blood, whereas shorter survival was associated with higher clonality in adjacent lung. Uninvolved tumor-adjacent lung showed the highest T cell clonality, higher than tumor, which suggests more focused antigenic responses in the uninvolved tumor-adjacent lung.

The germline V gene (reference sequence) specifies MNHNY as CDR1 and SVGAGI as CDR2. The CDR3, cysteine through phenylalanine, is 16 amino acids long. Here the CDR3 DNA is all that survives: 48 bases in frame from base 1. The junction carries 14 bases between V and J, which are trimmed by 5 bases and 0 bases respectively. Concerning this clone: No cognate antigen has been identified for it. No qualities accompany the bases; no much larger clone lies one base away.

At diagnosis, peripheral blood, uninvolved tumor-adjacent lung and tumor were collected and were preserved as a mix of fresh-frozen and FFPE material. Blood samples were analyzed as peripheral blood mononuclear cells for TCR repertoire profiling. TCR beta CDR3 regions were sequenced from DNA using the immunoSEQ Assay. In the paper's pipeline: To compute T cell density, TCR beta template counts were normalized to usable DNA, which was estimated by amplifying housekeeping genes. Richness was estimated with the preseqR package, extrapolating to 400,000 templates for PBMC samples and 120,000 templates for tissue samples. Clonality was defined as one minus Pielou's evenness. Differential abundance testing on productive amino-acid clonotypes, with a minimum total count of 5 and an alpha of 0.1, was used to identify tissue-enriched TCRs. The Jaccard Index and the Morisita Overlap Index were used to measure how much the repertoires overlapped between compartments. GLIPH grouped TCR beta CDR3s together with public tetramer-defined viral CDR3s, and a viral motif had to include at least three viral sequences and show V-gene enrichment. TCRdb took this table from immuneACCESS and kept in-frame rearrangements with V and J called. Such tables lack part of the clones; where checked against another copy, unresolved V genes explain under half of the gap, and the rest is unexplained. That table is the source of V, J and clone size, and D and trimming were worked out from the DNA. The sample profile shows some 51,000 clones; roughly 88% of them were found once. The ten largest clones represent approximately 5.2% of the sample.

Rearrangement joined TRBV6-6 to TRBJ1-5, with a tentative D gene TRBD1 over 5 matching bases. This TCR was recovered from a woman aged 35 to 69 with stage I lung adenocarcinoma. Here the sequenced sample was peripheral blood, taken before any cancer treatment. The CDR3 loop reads CASSPSEGTSNQPQHF. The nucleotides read TGTGCCAGCAGTCCCTCGGAGGGGACTAGCAATCAGCCCCAGCATTTT.